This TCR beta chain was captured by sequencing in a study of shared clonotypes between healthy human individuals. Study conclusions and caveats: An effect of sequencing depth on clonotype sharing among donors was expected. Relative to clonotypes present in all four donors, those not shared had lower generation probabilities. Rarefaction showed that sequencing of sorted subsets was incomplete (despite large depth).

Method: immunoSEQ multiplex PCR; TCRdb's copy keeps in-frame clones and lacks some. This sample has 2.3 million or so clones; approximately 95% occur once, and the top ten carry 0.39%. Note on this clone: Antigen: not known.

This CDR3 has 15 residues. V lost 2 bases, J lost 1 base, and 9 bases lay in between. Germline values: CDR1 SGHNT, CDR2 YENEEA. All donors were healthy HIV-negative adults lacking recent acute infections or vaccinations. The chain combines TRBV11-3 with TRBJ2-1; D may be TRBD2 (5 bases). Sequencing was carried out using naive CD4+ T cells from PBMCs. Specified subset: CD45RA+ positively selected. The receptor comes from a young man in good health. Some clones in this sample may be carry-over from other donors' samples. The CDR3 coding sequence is TGTGCCAGCAGCTTACGGGCGGGTTCCTACAATGAGCAGTTCTTC. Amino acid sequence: CASSLRAGSYNEQFF.